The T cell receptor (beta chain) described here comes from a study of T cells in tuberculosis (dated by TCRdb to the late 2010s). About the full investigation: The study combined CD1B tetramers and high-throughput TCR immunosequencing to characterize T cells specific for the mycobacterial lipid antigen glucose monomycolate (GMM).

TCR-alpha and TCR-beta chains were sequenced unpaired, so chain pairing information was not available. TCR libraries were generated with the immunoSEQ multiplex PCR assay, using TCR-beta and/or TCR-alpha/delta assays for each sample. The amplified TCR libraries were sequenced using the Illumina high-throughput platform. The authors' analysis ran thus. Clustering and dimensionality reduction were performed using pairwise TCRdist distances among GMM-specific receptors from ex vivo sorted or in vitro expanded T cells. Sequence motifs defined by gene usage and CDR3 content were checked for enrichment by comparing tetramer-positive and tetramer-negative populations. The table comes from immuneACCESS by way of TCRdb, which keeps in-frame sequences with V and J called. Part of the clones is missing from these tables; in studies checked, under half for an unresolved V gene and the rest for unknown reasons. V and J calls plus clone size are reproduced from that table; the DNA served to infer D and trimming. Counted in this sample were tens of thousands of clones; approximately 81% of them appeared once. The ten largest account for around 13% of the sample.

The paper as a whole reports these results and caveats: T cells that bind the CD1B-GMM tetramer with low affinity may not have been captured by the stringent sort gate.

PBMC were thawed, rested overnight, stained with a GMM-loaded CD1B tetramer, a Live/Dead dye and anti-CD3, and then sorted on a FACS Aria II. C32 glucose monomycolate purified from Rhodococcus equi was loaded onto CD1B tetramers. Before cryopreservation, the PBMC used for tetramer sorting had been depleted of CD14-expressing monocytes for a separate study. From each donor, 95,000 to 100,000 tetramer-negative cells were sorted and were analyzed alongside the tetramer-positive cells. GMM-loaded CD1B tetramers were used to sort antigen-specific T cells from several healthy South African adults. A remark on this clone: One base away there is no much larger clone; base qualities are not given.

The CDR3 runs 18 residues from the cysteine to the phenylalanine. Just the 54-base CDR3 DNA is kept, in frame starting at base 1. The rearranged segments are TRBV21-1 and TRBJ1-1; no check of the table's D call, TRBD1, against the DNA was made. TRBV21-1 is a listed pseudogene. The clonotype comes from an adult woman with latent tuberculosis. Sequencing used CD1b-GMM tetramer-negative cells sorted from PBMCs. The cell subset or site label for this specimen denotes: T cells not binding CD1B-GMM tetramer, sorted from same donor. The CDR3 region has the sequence CASSKKPYPTGLNTEAFF. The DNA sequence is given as TGTGCCAGCAGCAAAAAGCCATACCCTACAGGGCTGAACACTGAAGCTTTCTTT.